The clone carrying this TCR beta chain was detected only a few times. The antigen remains unidentified. TCRdb independently ran MiXCR on the reads; one entry per CDR3 protein. The sample carries more than 400,000 distinct CDR3 sequences, less than 30% recorded once. The CDR3 contains 16 residues. Germline V gene data show CDR1 as KGHDR and CDR2 as SFDVKD. V was pared by 4 bases and J by 2 bases, with 4 bases of the junction left unmatched. This sample was included in a study of T cell repertoires in cytomegalovirus infection. The overall study: CMV infection and matching HLA type were both indicated by public TCR beta signatures.

Study results and caveats: In two of eight donors, the top clonotype was HLA-C-restricted CMV-specific.

The sequence came from a human donor in good health (CMV status not recorded). Some clones in this sample may be carry-over from other donors' samples. The sequencing input was PBMCs. The chain is built from TRBV24-1 and TRBJ1-5; 10 bases match TRBD1. The CDR3 sequence: CATSEAGTGGNQPQHF. The CDR3 coding sequence is TGTGCCACCAGTGAAGCCGGGACAGGGGGCAATCAGCCCCAGCATTTT.